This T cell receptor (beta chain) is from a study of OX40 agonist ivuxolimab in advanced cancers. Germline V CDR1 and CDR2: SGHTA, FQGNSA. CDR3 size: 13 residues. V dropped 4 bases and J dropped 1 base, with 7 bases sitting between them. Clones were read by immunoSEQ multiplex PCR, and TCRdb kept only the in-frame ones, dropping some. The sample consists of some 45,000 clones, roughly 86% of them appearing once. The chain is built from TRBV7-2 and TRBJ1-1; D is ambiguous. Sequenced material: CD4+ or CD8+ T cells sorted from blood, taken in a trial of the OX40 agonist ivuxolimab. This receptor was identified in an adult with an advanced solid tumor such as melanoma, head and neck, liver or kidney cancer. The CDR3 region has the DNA TGTGCCAGCAGCTGGACTGGGAACACTGAAGCTTTCTTT. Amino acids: CASSWTGNTEAFF.